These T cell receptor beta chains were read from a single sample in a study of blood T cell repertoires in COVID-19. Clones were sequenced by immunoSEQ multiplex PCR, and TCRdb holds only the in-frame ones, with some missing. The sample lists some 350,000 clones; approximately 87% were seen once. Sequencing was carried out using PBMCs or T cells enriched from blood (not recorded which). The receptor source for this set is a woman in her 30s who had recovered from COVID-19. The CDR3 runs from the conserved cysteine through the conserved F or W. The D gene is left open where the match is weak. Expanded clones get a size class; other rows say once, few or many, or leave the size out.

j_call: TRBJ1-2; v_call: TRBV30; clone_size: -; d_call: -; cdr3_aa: CAWSIQVNGYTF; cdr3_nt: TGTGCCTGGAGTATACAGGTTAATGGCTACACCTTC
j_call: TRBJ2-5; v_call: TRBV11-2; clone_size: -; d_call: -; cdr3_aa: CASSLAAGEGETQYF; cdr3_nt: TGTGCCAGCAGCTTAGCAGCGGGTGAGGGGGAGACCCAGTACTTC
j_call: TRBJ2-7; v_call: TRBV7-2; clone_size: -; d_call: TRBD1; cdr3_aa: CASSLASRGHEQYF; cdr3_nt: TGTGCCAGCAGCTTAGCGTCCAGGGGGCACGAGCAGTACTTC
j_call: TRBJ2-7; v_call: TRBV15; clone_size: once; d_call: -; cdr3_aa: CATSRDHRELYEQYF; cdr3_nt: TGTGCCACCAGCAGAGACCACAGGGAACTCTACGAGCAGTACTTC
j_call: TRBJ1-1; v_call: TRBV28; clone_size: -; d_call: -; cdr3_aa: CASSLTTDMNTEAFF; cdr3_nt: TGTGCCAGCAGTTTAACAACAGACATGAACACTGAAGCTTTCTTT
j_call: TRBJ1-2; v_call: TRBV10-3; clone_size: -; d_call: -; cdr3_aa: CAISRGGAGGYTF; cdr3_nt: TGTGCCATCAGCAGGGGAGGGGCGGGAGGCTACACCTTC
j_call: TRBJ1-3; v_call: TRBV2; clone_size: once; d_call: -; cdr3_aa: CASSEGPISGNTIYF; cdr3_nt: TGTGCCAGCAGTGAGGGGCCGATCTCTGGAAACACCATATATTTT
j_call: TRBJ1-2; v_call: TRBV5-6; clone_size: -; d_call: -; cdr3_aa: CASSLAGGISGRGYTF; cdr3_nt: TGTGCCAGCAGCTTGGCCGGGGGGATAAGTGGGAGAGGCTACACCTTC
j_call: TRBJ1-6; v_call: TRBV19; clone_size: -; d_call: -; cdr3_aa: CASQLGARNSPLHF; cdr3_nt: TGTGCCAGCCAACTTGGGGCGAGGAATTCACCCCTCCACTTT
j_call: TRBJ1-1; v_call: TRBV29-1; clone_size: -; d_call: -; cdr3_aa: CSVAGLLSTEAFF; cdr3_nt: TGCAGCGTTGCGGGGTTGTTGAGCACTGAAGCTTTCTTT